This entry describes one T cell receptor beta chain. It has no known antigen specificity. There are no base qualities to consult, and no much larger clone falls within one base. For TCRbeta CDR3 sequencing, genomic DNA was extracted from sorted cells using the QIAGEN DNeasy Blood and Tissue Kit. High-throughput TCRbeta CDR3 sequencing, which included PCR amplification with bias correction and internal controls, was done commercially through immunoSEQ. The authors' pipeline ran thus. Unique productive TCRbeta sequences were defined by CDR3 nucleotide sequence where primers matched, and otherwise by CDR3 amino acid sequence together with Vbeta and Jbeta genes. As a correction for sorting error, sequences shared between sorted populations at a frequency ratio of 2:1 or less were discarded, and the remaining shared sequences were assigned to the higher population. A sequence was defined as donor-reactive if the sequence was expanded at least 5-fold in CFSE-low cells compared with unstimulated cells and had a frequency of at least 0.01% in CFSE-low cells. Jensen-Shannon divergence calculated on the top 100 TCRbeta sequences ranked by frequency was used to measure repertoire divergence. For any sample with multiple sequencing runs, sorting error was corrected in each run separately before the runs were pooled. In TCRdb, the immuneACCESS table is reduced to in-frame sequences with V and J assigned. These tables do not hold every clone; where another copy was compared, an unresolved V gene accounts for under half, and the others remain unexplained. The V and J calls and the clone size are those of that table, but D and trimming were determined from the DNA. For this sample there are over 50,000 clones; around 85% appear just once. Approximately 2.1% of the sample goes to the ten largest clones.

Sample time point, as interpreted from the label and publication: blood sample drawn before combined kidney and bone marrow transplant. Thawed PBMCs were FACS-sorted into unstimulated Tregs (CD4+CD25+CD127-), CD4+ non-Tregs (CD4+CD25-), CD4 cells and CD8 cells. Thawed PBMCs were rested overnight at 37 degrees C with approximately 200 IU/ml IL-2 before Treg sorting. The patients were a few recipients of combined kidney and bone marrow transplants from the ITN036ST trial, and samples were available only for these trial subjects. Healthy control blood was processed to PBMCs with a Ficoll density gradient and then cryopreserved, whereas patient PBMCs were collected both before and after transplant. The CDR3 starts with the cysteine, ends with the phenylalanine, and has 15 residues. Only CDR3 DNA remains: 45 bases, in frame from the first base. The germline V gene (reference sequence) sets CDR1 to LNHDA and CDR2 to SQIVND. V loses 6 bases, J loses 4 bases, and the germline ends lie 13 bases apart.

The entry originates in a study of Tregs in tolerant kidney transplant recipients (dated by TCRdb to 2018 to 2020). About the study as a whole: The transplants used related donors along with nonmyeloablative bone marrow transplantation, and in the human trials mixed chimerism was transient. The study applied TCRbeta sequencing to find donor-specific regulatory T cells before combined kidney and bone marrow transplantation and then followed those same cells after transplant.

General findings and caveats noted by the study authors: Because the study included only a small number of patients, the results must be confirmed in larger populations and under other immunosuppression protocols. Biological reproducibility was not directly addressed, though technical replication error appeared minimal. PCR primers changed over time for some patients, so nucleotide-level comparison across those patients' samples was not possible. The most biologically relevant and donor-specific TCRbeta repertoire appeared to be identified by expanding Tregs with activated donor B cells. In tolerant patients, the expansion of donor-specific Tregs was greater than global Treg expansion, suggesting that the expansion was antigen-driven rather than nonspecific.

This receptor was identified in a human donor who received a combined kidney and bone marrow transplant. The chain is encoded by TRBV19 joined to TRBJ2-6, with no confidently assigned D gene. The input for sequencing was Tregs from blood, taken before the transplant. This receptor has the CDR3 CASRALLGGANVLTF. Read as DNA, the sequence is TGTGCCAGTAGAGCCCTCTTAGGGGGGGCCAACGTCCTGACTTTC.